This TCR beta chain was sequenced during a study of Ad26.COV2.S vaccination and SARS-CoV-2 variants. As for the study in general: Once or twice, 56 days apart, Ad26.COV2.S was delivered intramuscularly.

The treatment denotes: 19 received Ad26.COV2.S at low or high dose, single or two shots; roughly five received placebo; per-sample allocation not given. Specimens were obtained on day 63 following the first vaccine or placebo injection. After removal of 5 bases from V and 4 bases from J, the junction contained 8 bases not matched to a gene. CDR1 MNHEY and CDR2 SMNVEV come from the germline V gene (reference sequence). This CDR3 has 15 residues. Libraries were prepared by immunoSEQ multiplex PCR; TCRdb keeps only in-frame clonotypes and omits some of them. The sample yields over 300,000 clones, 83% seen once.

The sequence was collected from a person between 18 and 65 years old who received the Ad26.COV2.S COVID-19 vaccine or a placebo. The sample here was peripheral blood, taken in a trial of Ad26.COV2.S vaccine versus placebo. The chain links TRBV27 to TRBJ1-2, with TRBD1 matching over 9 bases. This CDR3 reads CASSNRDRAFYGYTF. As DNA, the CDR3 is TGTGCCAGCAGTAACCGGGACAGGGCCTTCTATGGCTACACCTTC.